One and the same sample provided the 6 T cell receptor beta chains below, sequenced in a study of T cell responses to AZD1222 COVID-19 vaccine. Profiling relied on immunoSEQ multiplex PCR, and the TCRdb table lists in-frame clones only, not all of them. The profile shows 150,000 to 180,000 clones, less than 90% of them singletons. The sample consisted of peripheral blood, taken on day 0 of AZD1222 vaccination. These receptor sequences come from an adult in good health.

The chain has TRBV11-2 and TRBJ2-7, with 7 bases aligning to TRBD1. Germline V CDR1 and CDR2: SGHAT, FQNNGV. V dropped 5 bases and J dropped 3; count of bases not matched to a gene: 10. CDR3 length equals 15 residues. CDR3 sequence reads: CASSDRSGTVYEQYF. In nucleotides, the CDR3 is TGTGCCAGCAGCGACCGCTCCGGGACAGTCTACGAGCAGTACTTC.

This clone was found a few times. The chain joins TRBV5-6 to TRBJ1-2; TRBD1 aligns across 7 bases. V lost 0 bases, J lost 4 bases, and 9 bases stayed unmatched. Looked up from germline, CDR1 is SGHDT and CDR2 is YYEEEE. The CDR3 runs to 16 residues. CDR3 in DNA: TGTGCCAGCAGCTTGGTGGGGACAGCGGAGAGCTATGGCTACACCTTC. It is translated as CASSLVGTAESYGYTF.

The chain is built from TRBV4-3 and TRBJ2-3, with D possibly being TRBD1 or TRBD2 (7 bases each). V shed 1 base and J shed 5 bases, with 16 bases lying between them. This CDR3 comprises 16 residues. Germline CDR1 LGHNA, CDR2 YSLEER. CDR3 in DNA: TGCGCCAGCAGCCAAGGGCAGGGGGGGTTGGTAGATACGCAGTATTTT. Its protein product is CASSQGQGGLVDTQYF.

This clone was counted a few times. This sequence joins TRBV6-1 and TRBJ2-3; D may be TRBD1 or TRBD2 (5 bases each). Per the germline V gene, CDR1 is MNHNS and CDR2 is SASEGT. Trimming shortened V by 2 bases and J by 5 bases, and 14 bases separated the two germline ends. This CDR3 spans 15 amino acids. The CDR3 sequence is CASSEQGRAGDTQYF. The CDR3 DNA reads as TGTGCCAGCAGTGAACAGGGCAGGGCGGGAGATACGCAGTATTTT.

V is TRBV6-2 or TRBV6-3 and J is TRBJ1-2; D unresolved. V shed 0 bases and J shed 4 bases, with 12 bases lying between them. The CDR3 has 15 residues. Germline V lookup: CDR1 MNHEY, CDR2 SVGEGT. The CDR3 protein is CASSYSITASYGYTF. Written as DNA, the CDR3 is TGTGCCAGCAGTTACTCGATCACTGCTTCCTATGGCTACACCTTC.

The genes are TRBV10-2 and TRBJ2-3; D unresolved. In germline, CDR1 is WSHSY, CDR2 SAAADI. The CDR3 is made up of 13 amino acids. V lost 1 base and J lost 2, with 4 bases in between. Written as DNA, the CDR3 is TGCGCCAGCAGTGAGTTTTTCACAGATACGCAGTATTTT. It specifies CASSEFFTDTQYF.